This entry is about one T cell receptor beta chain. The antigen it recognizes is unknown. Qualities for individual bases were not recorded, and no much larger clone is one base off. Trimming takes 5 bases off V and 2 bases off J; junction bases not matched to a gene: 5. From its cysteine to its phenylalanine, the CDR3 spans 15 amino acids. Only the CDR3 part of the read is kept: 45 bases, read in frame from the first base. According to the germline V gene, CDR1 reads MGHRA and CDR2 reads YSYEKL. The cohort included 25 to 35 patients with locally advanced or metastatic urothelial carcinoma who were treated at Memorial Sloan Kettering on a trial protocol. Peripheral blood mononuclear cells were collected pretreatment and during treatment, at between 1 and 8 total time points per patient. The Qiagen DNeasy Blood extraction kit was used to purify genomic DNA from total PBMCs and from tumor samples. PBMCs were collected pretreatment and during treatment and were isolated and stored as previously described.

The data derive from a study of PD-L1 blockade in urothelial cancer (dated by TCRdb to 2016 to 2017). For the study in its entirety: Every patient began therapy in about 2014 and was given atezolizumab 1,200 mg intravenously every 3 weeks. An ECOG performance status of 0 or 1 was recorded for the patients, and 0 to 3 prior chemotherapy regimens had been received by the patients. About 90% of the roughly 29 patients were males with bladder-origin urothelial cancer, and about 60% of the roughly 30 reported a prior smoking history. Blood samples were analyzed 3 weeks after the start of treatment (second dose) and 6 weeks after the start of treatment. Durable clinical benefit was defined as progression-free survival longer than 6 months, and TCR features were also tested against progression-free and overall survival. The study, an exploratory multi-omic analysis, examined somatic, immune and clinical correlates of response to PD-L1 blockade with atezolizumab in urothelial cancer. Pretreatment tumor samples, along with matched peripheral blood serially collected before and after atezolizumab treatment, were subjected to TCR sequencing. Blood samples gave median yields of approximately 130,000 T cells and over 80,000 unique TCRs, along with a median clonality of 0.080. Some ten patients reached durable clinical benefit, while 20 or so patients did not. Some 30 patients had pretreatment blood TCR-seq, around 24 had at least one posttreatment blood collection, and around 24 had tumor TCR-seq. In the same patients, whole exome sequencing and RNA sequencing of pretreatment tumors were performed in addition to TCR sequencing.

Summary of the overall study and its limitations: Greater expansion of tumor-associated TCR clones in peripheral blood 3 weeks after the start of treatment was observed in patients with durable benefit (n of about 22, p = 0.022). Improved progression-free and overall survival was associated with having pretreatment peripheral blood TCR clonality below the median. Small sample size (n of about 30) and many exploratory analyses mean the results are intended to be hypothesis-generating.

Each PCR received spiked-in synthetic TCR analog templates so that absolute template abundance could be estimated from read counts. The immunoSEQ assay was used to amplify TCRbeta CDR3 regions from genomic DNA with bias-controlled V and J gene primers. Sequencing of rearranged TCRbeta segments was done at approximately 20X coverage. Regarding the original processing steps: Clustering was used to correct sequencing errors, and CDR3s were annotated against IMGT to assign V, D and J genes. Downstream analyses used only productive TCRbeta rearrangements, leaving out any out-of-frame or stop-codon sequences. Clonality was calculated as one minus the Shannon entropy normalized by the log of the number of unique productive sequences. Clones differing between time points or between blood and tumor were identified using Fisher's exact test with Benjamini-Hochberg correction, with an adjusted p below 0.01 applied as the threshold. TCRdb stores this immuneACCESS table with in-frame sequences only. Part of the clones is absent; in the studies checked, under half of the shortfall reflects unresolved V genes, and no reason is known for the rest. The D gene and trimming were derived from the DNA, and the V and J assignments and clone size from that table. The sample table lists 35,000 to 45,000 clones, approximately 92% of them with a count of one. 8.3% of the sample lies in the top ten.

The TCR comes from a man aged 65-85 years with urothelial cancer. In this chain, TRBV4-1 is recombined with TRBJ2-7; a stretch of 11 junction bases matches TRBD2. The material was PBMCs, obtained around atezolizumab (anti-PD-L1) treatment. CDR3 region: CASSEVAGGPYEQYF. The sequence in DNA is TGCGCCAGCAGCGAAGTAGCGGGAGGGCCCTACGAGCAGTACTTC.